This is a list of T cell receptor beta chains from one sample in a study of radiation and T cells in renal cell carcinoma. Assay used: immunoSEQ multiplex PCR; TCRdb lists only in-frame clones, some missing. The table lists some 150,000 clones, about 88% of them singletons. The sequenced sample was blood, obtained from a patient whose treatment included radiotherapy and nephrectomy. These receptors originate from a woman aged 50 to 60 with renal cell carcinoma. Both conserved end residues are part of each CDR3. Fields, in order: V gene, CDR3 length, CDR3 protein.

v_gene: TRBV29-1; len: 13; CDR3aa: CSVGGGQGETQYF
v_gene: TRBV7-2; len: 13; CDR3aa: CASSDRNTGELFF
v_gene: TRBV29-1; len: 12; CDR3aa: CSVVWGFEGYTF
v_gene: TRBV7-2; len: 13; CDR3aa: CASSRTSEAEQYF
v_gene: TRBV5-5; len: 15; CDR3aa: CASSLDRVNGNTIYF
v_gene: TRBV5-1; len: 14; CDR3aa: CASSLDRLGNTIYF
v_gene: TRBV28; len: 16; CDR3aa: CASSFKAGWGNQPQHF
v_gene: TRBV5-5; len: 20; CDR3aa: CASSFYRVEFATSGANVLTF
v_gene: TRBV18; len: 13; CDR3aa: CASSPNVGLEQYF
v_gene: TRBV18; len: 16; CDR3aa: CASSVSRNPRFLGAFF
v_gene: TRBV5-1; len: 15; CDR3aa: CASSLVGGTAGELFF
v_gene: TRBV29-1; len: 12; CDR3aa: CSWKDSRMGAFF
v_gene: TRBV5-1; len: 10; CDR3aa: CATVEGEAFF
v_gene: TRBV7-2; len: 16; CDR3aa: CASSLAAGRLGETQYF
v_gene: TRBV18; len: 16; CDR3aa: CASSPVGEIHTGELFF
v_gene: TRBV4-3; len: 13; CDR3aa: CASSQDTSNEQFF
v_gene: TRBV11-2; len: 13; CDR3aa: CASSTGNEETQYF
v_gene: TRBV7-9; len: 17; CDR3aa: CASSLRSRDLRSGGYTF
v_gene: TRBV5-1; len: 14; CDR3aa: CASRTEGETDTQYF
v_gene: TRBV7-9; len: 16; CDR3aa: CASSRTSGVRTDTQYF
v_gene: TRBV11-2; len: 18; CDR3aa: CASSFPRGQLLMNTEAFF
v_gene: TRBV7-8; len: 13; CDR3aa: CASSLVRREKLFF
v_gene: TRBV4-3; len: 16; CDR3aa: CASSQALASGDYEQYF
v_gene: TRBV14; len: 16; CDR3aa: CASSYSYGANTGELFF
v_gene: TRBV18; len: 16; CDR3aa: CASSPIGYAAGETQYF
v_gene: TRBV19; len: 13; CDR3aa: CASIDRDDYGYTF
v_gene: TRBV7-9; len: 14; CDR3aa: CASSLVLNIHEQFF
v_gene: TRBV27; len: 13; CDR3aa: CASSSRTTDTQYF
v_gene: TRBV6-5; len: 15; CDR3aa: CASSYSGGGGTEAFF
v_gene: TRBV11-2; len: 10; CDR3aa: CASGSYEQYF
v_gene: TRBV2; len: 14; CDR3aa: CASSDVGTGYEQYF
v_gene: TRBV15; len: 16; CDR3aa: CATSRDLQREGYEQYF
v_gene: TRBV5-4; len: 17; CDR3aa: CASSLGRQSLSGNTIYF
v_gene: TRBV10-1; len: 13; CDR3aa: CASTGHLNEKLFF
v_gene: TRBV7-2; len: 14; CDR3aa: CASSIDRRGERIFF
v_gene: TRBV2; len: 14; CDR3aa: CASSPTVSTDTQYF
v_gene: TRBV7-2; len: 12; CDR3aa: CASSSDRPEQYF
v_gene: TRBV28; len: 15; CDR3aa: CASSLTGGKNQPQHF
v_gene: TRBV27; len: 14; CDR3aa: CASRHQDTNQPQHF
v_gene: TRBV7-2; len: 16; CDR3aa: CASSLAPANGAYEQYF
v_gene: TRBV10-3; len: 16; CDR3aa: CAIREEQGAGYNEQFF
v_gene: TRBV9; len: 14; CDR3aa: CASSPRTDLYEQYF
v_gene: TRBV5-8; len: 14; CDR3aa: CASSGDRGRTEAFF
v_gene: TRBV5-4; len: 16; CDR3aa: CASSLGGRGKTGELFF
v_gene: TRBV30; len: 13; CDR3aa: CAWKNFANTEAFF
v_gene: TRBV15; len: 16; CDR3aa: CATSRELQGMGAEAFF
v_gene: TRBV30; len: 14; CDR3aa: CAWTKTANTGELFF
v_gene: TRBV7-2; len: 12; CDR3aa: CASSLEMGEQFF
v_gene: TRBV14; len: 12; CDR3aa: CASSQWTGEQYF
v_gene: TRBV9; len: 15; CDR3aa: CASSVNQGTADTQYF
v_gene: TRBV2; len: 15; CDR3aa: CASSEVQGIGEKLFF
v_gene: TRBV9; len: 15; CDR3aa: CASSVLGQGATEAFF
v_gene: TRBV28; len: 17; CDR3aa: CASSVPGQGRSNQPQHF